This TCR beta chain was identified in a study of regulatory T cells in long-lasting Graves disease. Study-wide context: Graves' patients, newly diagnosed, had taken antithyroid drugs under 3 months.

Building the TCR beta libraries relied on iRepertoire HTBI primers, and CDR3 regions underwent Arm-PCR. Original methodology: Spanning all samples, the identified segments comprised around 60 TRBV and over 13 TRBJ. TCRdb reanalysed the multiplex PCR reads using MiXCR and keeps one entry per CDR3 protein. The V and J calls follow TCRdb's processing rather than the paper's. The sample has 450,000 to 600,000 distinct CDR3 sequences; about 14% are singletons. The time point was: newly diagnosed GD, antithyroid drugs for less than 3 months. The TCR library was made from RNA that had been extracted from PBMCs in TRIzol. Study findings and constraints: Persistent Graves' patients showed reduced TCR diversity versus newly diagnosed patients.

As for this clonotype: No antigen is known for it. One end of the junction varies from germline; a read error may be responsible.

The same sample was also used in a study of T cells in Graves' hyperthyroidism and ophthalmopathy. That source notes: HTBI primers were the set used in a first-round RT-PCR of the TCR CDR3.

The clonotype comes from a man aged 25-40 years with Graves disease. This specimen consisted of peripheral blood mononuclear cells (PBMCs), obtained at new diagnosis, from a patient treated with antithyroid drugs.

CDR3 DNA: TGTGCCGGCAGCCAAGCTGGGTGGGGAGGGGGCCAAGAGACCCAGTACTTC. This translates into CAGSQAGWGGGQETQYF. The rearrangement links TRBV4-2 to TRBJ2-5; D perhaps matches TRBD2 (7 bases). This CDR3 is 17 amino acids long. Germline V gives CDR1 LGHNA, CDR2 YNFKEQ.